The present entry profiles one T cell receptor (beta chain) with its context. Its antigen is as yet unknown. Only in-frame clones appear in the TCRdb table, and some are missing; sequencing was by immunoSEQ multiplex PCR. Of about 100,000 clones listed, 89% are singletons. This sample was included in a study of OX40 agonist ivuxolimab in advanced cancers. Study-wide background: Each patient was given ivuxolimab into a vein every 2 weeks, at 0.01 to 10 mg/kg. Partial response was recorded in three patients: one hepatocellular carcinoma and two cutaneous melanoma cases.

General study results and limits: The CD4+ and CD8+ T cells in the blood had expanded clonally by week 6 at 0.1 to 3.0 mg/kg.

The sequence came from an adult with an advanced solid tumor such as melanoma, head and neck, liver or kidney cancer. This material consisted of CD4+ or CD8+ T cells sorted from blood, taken in a trial of the OX40 agonist ivuxolimab.

The CDR3: CASSLPGTVTSTEAFF. For the CDR3, the DNA is TGTGCCAGCAGCTTGCCGGGGACTGTAACTAGCACTGAAGCTTTCTTT. The rearrangement links TRBV5-4 to TRBJ1-1; D possibly corresponds to TRBD1 (5 bases). V was trimmed by 1 base and J by 4 bases, leaving 17 bases between them. Germline V gene data show CDR1 as SGHNT and CDR2 as YYREEE (reference sequence). This CDR3 has 16 amino acids. Drawing the rest from reference TRBV5-4 and TRBJ1-1, the complete variable domain is ETGVTQSPTHLIKTRGQQVTLRCSSQSGHNTVSWYQQALGQGPQFIFQYYREEENGRGNFPPRFSGLQFPNYSSELNVNALELDDSALYLCASSLPGTVTSTEAFFGQGTRLTVV.